These 3 T cell receptor beta chains share one sample of origin, sequenced in a study of shared clonotypes between healthy human individuals. Terminally differentiated effector memory CD45RA+ cells were excluded by CCR7 positive selection of CD45RO-negative cells. The protocol was immunoSEQ multiplex PCR, while the TCRdb copy is restricted to in-frame clones and leaves out a portion. The sample shows around 560,000 clones, approximately 95% of them seen only once. Sample: naive CD8+ T cells sorted from blood. The receptors originated from a woman in her twenties or thirties in good health.

The chain is built from TRBV18 and TRBJ2-7; 11 positions match TRBD2. Germline V CDR1 and CDR2: KGHSH, LQKENI. This CDR3 has 16 residues. Unmatched junction bases numbered 4, after V lost 0 bases and J lost 3 bases. As DNA, the CDR3 is TGTGCCAGCTCACCACCGCTAGCGGGAGGTATCTACGAGCAGTACTTC. Translation gives CASSPPLAGGIYEQYF.

This chain links TRBV28 with TRBJ2-3, with D unresolved. Germline V gene sequence: CDR1 MDHEN, CDR2 SYDVKM. The CDR3 is made up of 14 amino acids. V dropped 5 bases and J dropped 6 bases, with 15 bases sitting between them. The CDR3 DNA reads TGTGCCAGCAGTAGAATCGATCCACCCGATACGCAGTATTTT. Its protein is CASSRIDPPDTQYF.

The V and J genes are TRBV7-9 and TRBJ2-7, with D perhaps TRBD2 (7 bases). In germline, CDR1 is SEHNR, CDR2 FQNEAQ (reference sequence). V was clipped by 1 base and J by 3 bases, with 16 bases between them. The CDR3 sequence is 16 residues long. The CDR3 protein is CASSLVRAGEGYEQYF. The DNA for the CDR3 is TGTGCCAGCAGCTTAGTGCGTGCAGGGGAGGGCTACGAGCAGTACTTC.